A selection of T cell receptor beta chains follows, all from one sample in a study of neurological immune-mediated disorders. TCRdb reanalysed the 5' RACE reads using MiXCR and keeps one entry per CDR3 protein. Counted here are tens of thousands of distinct CDR3 sequences, under 2% occurring once; the ten biggest clones make up approximately 2.3%. Sequenced sample: PBMCs. These receptors came from a woman aged 40 to 55 with multiple sclerosis. Each CDR3 is given with its conserved first and last residue. Each record gives: CDR3 DNA, CDR3 protein, V gene, clone size, D gene, J gene. D genes are given only for firm matches. Rows may omit the clone size; those that give it use once, few, many or a size class.

cdr3_nt: TGTGCCAGCAGCTCAGGGGGGCCCTACGAGCAGTACTTC; cdr3_aa: CASSSGGPYEQYF; v_call: TRBV7-9; clone_size: many; d_call: .; j_call: TRBJ2-7
cdr3_nt: TGTGCCAGCAGTCAAGCCCGCAATCAGCCCCAGCATTTT; cdr3_aa: CASSQARNQPQHF; v_call: TRBV27; clone_size: many; d_call: .; j_call: TRBJ1-5
cdr3_nt: TGCAGTGCCTCCACCCGGGACGGCAGCTATGGCTACACCTTC; cdr3_aa: CSASTRDGSYGYTF; v_call: TRBV20-1; clone_size: many; d_call: .; j_call: TRBJ1-2
cdr3_nt: TGTGCCAGCGGAGGTCGGAGCCCGCCGGTCGCTGAAGCTTTCTTT; cdr3_aa: CASGGRSPPVAEAFF; v_call: TRBV12-3/TRBV12-4; clone_size: many; d_call: .; j_call: TRBJ1-1
cdr3_nt: TGTGCCAGTAGTTGGGGCGTGCGGACTGAAGCTTTCTTT; cdr3_aa: CASSWGVRTEAFF; v_call: TRBV19; clone_size: many; d_call: .; j_call: TRBJ1-1
cdr3_nt: TGCGCCAGCAGCTCTGACAGGGGGTTCGAGCAGTACTTC; cdr3_aa: CASSSDRGFEQYF; v_call: TRBV5-1; clone_size: many; d_call: TRBD1; j_call: TRBJ2-7
cdr3_nt: TGTGCCAGCAGTGACTCGAATCGGGACTGGGACTATGGCTACACCTTC; cdr3_aa: CASSDSNRDWDYGYTF; v_call: TRBV6-4; clone_size: many; d_call: .; j_call: TRBJ1-2
cdr3_nt: TGCAGTGCTAGAGATCTGAGGGGACAGGGGTCACCCCTCCACTTT; cdr3_aa: CSARDLRGQGSPLHF; v_call: TRBV20-1; clone_size: many; d_call: TRBD1; j_call: TRBJ1-6
cdr3_nt: TGTGCCAGCAGTGCTCAGCTCACTGGGGCCAACGTCCTGACTTTC; cdr3_aa: CASSAQLTGANVLTF; v_call: TRBV2; clone_size: many; d_call: .; j_call: TRBJ2-6
cdr3_nt: TGTGCCAGCAGCCCCCGGGACCCTGGAAACACCATATATTTT; cdr3_aa: CASSPRDPGNTIYF; v_call: TRBV7-6; clone_size: many; d_call: .; j_call: TRBJ1-3
cdr3_nt: TGCGCCAGCAGCCAAGATGGGACAGGGGCTTTGGAGACCCAGTACTTC; cdr3_aa: CASSQDGTGALETQYF; v_call: TRBV4-1; clone_size: many; d_call: TRBD1; j_call: TRBJ2-5
cdr3_nt: TGCAGTGCTAGAAGGGAGGGGACAAGCACAGATACGCAGTATTTT; cdr3_aa: CSARREGTSTDTQYF; v_call: TRBV20-1; clone_size: .; d_call: .; j_call: TRBJ2-3
cdr3_nt: TGCAGTGCCGCCGGGGGACTAATCACAGATACGCAGTATTTT; cdr3_aa: CSAAGGLITDTQYF; v_call: TRBV20-1; clone_size: many; d_call: TRBD2; j_call: TRBJ2-3
cdr3_nt: TGCAGTGCTCGCCCCGGGACAGTCTCCTACGAGCAGTACTTC; cdr3_aa: CSARPGTVSYEQYF; v_call: TRBV20-1; clone_size: many; d_call: TRBD1; j_call: TRBJ2-7
cdr3_nt: TGCAGCGCCAGACAGGAGACAGAGTACTATGGCTACACCTTC; cdr3_aa: CSARQETEYYGYTF; v_call: TRBV29-1; clone_size: many; d_call: .; j_call: TRBJ1-2
cdr3_nt: TGTGCCAGCAGTGAAGGGGGCGGTGGGAATGAGCAGTTCTTC; cdr3_aa: CASSEGGGGNEQFF; v_call: TRBV6-1; clone_size: many; d_call: .; j_call: TRBJ2-1
cdr3_nt: TGTGCCAGCAGCCAAGATCAAGTAGGGGCGGGGGAGACCCAGTACTTC; cdr3_aa: CASSQDQVGAGETQYF; v_call: TRBV4-2; clone_size: many; d_call: .; j_call: TRBJ2-5
cdr3_nt: TGTGCCACCAGCAGAGATCCCGGCAATGAGCAGTTCTTC; cdr3_aa: CATSRDPGNEQFF; v_call: TRBV15; clone_size: many; d_call: .; j_call: TRBJ2-1
cdr3_nt: TGCAGCGTTGAAGGCAGGGGCGGGTATGGCTACACCTTC; cdr3_aa: CSVEGRGGYGYTF; v_call: TRBV29-1; clone_size: many; d_call: .; j_call: TRBJ1-2
cdr3_nt: TGCAGCGTTGATCTGGGTCCGTGGGGACAGGGGACCTACGAGCAGTACTTC; cdr3_aa: CSVDLGPWGQGTYEQYF; v_call: TRBV29-1; clone_size: many; d_call: TRBD1; j_call: TRBJ2-7
cdr3_nt: TGTGCCAGCAGTCTCCTCGGAGCCAGCACTGAAGCTTTCTTT; cdr3_aa: CASSLLGASTEAFF; v_call: TRBV6-5; clone_size: many; d_call: .; j_call: TRBJ1-1
cdr3_nt: TGTGCCAGCAGTGAAGGGAGACTCAGCTCCTACAATGAGCAGTTCTTC; cdr3_aa: CASSEGRLSSYNEQFF; v_call: TRBV2; clone_size: many; d_call: .; j_call: TRBJ2-1
cdr3_nt: TGTGCCAGCAGCCGATCAGGGGAAGAGACCCAGTACTTC; cdr3_aa: CASSRSGEETQYF; v_call: TRBV3-1; clone_size: many; d_call: .; j_call: TRBJ2-5
cdr3_nt: TGCAGTGCTGGAAGCCAGGGTTGGGGCAATCAGCCCCAGCATTTT; cdr3_aa: CSAGSQGWGNQPQHF; v_call: TRBV20-1; clone_size: many; d_call: .; j_call: TRBJ1-5
cdr3_nt: TGTGCCATCAGGATACGGGGGGATTCACCCCTCCACTTT; cdr3_aa: CAIRIRGDSPLHF; v_call: TRBV10-3; clone_size: many; d_call: .; j_call: TRBJ1-6
cdr3_nt: TGTGCCAGCGGGCGGGACAGGGTCTCCGCTGAAGCTTTCTTT; cdr3_aa: CASGRDRVSAEAFF; v_call: TRBV2; clone_size: many; d_call: TRBD1; j_call: TRBJ1-1
cdr3_nt: TGCGCCAGCAGCCCGGGACAGGAGGTCTACGAGCAGTACTTC; cdr3_aa: CASSPGQEVYEQYF; v_call: TRBV5-1; clone_size: many; d_call: TRBD1; j_call: TRBJ2-7
cdr3_nt: TGCGCCAGCAGCTTGGCCTCATCCTTTCTCAATGGCTACACCTTC; cdr3_aa: CASSLASSFLNGYTF; v_call: TRBV5-1; clone_size: many; d_call: .; j_call: TRBJ1-2